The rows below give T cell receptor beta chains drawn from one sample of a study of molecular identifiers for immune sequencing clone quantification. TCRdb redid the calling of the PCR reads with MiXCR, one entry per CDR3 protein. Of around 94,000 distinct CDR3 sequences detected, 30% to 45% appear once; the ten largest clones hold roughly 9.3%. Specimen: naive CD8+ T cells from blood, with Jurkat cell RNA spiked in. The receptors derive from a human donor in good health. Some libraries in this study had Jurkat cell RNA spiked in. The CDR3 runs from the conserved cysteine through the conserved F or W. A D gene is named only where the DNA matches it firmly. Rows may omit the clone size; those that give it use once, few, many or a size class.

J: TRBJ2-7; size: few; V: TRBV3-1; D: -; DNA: TGTGCCAGCAGCCATTTGGACCTGGGCGAGCAGTACTTC; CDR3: CASSHLDLGEQYF
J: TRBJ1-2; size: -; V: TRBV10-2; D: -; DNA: TGCGCCAGCAGTGAGGGACAGTCTAACTATGGCTACACCTTC; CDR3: CASSEGQSNYGYTF
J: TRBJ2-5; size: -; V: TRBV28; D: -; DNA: TGTGCCAGCAGTTTATCCCCTCGGGACACCCGAGAGACCCAGTACTTC; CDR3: CASSLSPRDTRETQYF
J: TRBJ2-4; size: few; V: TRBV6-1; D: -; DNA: TGTGCCAGCAGTAATCGAAGTGCCAAAAACATTCAGTACTTC; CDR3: CASSNRSAKNIQYF
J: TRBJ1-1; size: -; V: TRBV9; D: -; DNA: TGTGCCAGCAGCGTCAAGGCGACGAACACTGAAGCTTTCTTT; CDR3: CASSVKATNTEAFF
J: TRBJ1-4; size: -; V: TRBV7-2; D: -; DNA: TGTGCCAGCAGCTTAGTTTGGCGGTCAACTAATGAAAAACTGTTTTTT; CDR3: CASSLVWRSTNEKLFF
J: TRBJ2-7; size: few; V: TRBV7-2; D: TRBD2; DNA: TGTGCCAGCAGCTTGAGAATCCTAGCGGGAGACGATGTGAACGAGCAGTACTTC; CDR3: CASSLRILAGDDVNEQYF
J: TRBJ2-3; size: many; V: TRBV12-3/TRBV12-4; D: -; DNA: TGTGCCAGCGGTCGAGGCACAGATACGCAGTATTTT; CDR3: CASGRGTDTQYF
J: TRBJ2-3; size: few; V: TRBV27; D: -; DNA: TGTGCCAGCCGTGTACGGGGCCTAACCTACACAGATACGCAGTATTTT; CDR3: CASRVRGLTYTDTQYF
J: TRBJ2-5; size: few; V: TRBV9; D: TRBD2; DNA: TGTGCCAGCAGCCCAACCCTACTAGCGGGGCAAGAGACCCAGTACTTC; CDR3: CASSPTLLAGQETQYF
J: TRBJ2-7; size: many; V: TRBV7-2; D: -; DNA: TGTGCCAGCAGCTTGACGGGACCCCGCTACGAGCAGTACTTC; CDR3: CASSLTGPRYEQYF
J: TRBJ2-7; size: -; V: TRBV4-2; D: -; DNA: TGTGCCAGCAGCCAAGGGACTTCCAGCTCCTACGAGCAGTACTTC; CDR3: CASSQGTSSSYEQYF
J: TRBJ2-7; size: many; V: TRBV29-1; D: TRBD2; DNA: TGCAGCGCTCGGACTAGCGGGAGGTACGAGCAGTACTTC; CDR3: CSARTSGRYEQYF